These T cell receptor beta chains were read from a single sample in a study of neurological immune-mediated disorders. TCRdb independently ran MiXCR on the 5' RACE reads; one entry per CDR3 protein. The table lists 55,000 or so distinct CDR3 sequences, roughly 4.4% of them singletons, with around 3% in the top ten. What was sequenced was PBMCs. The receptors here all came from a man in his forties or fifties with multiple sclerosis. CDR3s include the opening cysteine and the closing phenylalanine or tryptophan. The order of the fields is CDR3 protein, V gene, clone size. Some rows mark clone size as missing; the rest say once, few, many or name a class of expanded clone.

CDR3 protein: CASKLAGAPGANVLTF
V gene: TRBV2
clone size: many

CDR3 protein: CSARAQPGQLNTEAFF
V gene: TRBV20-1
clone size: many

CDR3 protein: CASSVQPNTEAFF
V gene: TRBV7-3
clone size: few

CDR3 protein: CSARPPGSPLHF
V gene: TRBV20-1
clone size: many

CDR3 protein: CASSMGDEQFF
V gene: TRBV5-1
clone size: many

CDR3 protein: CASGLRGGRAEQYF
V gene: TRBV12-3/TRBV12-4
clone size: many

CDR3 protein: CASSRTSGRAQGEQFF
V gene: TRBV7-3
clone size: few

CDR3 protein: CASSWGGKPYEQYF
V gene: TRBV5-6
clone size: many

CDR3 protein: CSPRRSGELFF
V gene: TRBV29-1
clone size: .

CDR3 protein: CASSLDRAVWAQYF
V gene: TRBV11-2
clone size: many